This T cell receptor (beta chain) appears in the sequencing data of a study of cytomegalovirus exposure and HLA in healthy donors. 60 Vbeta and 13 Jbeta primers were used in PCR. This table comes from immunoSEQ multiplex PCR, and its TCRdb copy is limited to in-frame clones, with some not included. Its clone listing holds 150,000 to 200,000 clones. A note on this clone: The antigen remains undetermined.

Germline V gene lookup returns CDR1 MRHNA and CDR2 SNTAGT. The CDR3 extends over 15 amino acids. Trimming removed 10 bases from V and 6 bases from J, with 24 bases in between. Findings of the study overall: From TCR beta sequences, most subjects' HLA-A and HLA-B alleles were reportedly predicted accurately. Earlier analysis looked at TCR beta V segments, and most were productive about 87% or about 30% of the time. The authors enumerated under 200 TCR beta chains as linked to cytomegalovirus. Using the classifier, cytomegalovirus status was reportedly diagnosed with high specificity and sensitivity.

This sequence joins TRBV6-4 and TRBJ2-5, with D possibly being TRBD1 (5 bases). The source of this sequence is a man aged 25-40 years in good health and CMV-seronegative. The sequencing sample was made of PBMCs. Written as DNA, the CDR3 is TGTGCCACCTTCCCCGTGATGGCAGGGCAGCAGACCCAGTACTTC. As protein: CATFPVMAGQQTQYF.